The T cell receptor beta chain under discussion was sequenced for a study of blood T cell repertoires in COVID-19. Germline assignment: CDR1 MNHEY and CDR2 SVGAGI. This CDR3 is 10 amino acids long. Here immunoSEQ multiplex PCR was the method, and the copy in TCRdb shows in-frame clones only, minus some. The table lists approximately 150,000 clones, 80% to 90% of them singletons. This clone has only a few counts. The rearrangement links TRBV6-5 to TRBJ1-2, with a tentative D call TRBD1 (5 bases). Sequenced material: PBMCs or T cells enriched from blood (not recorded which). The origin of this receptor is a woman in her forties or fifties with acute COVID-19. The CDR3 here is CRSGDYGYTF. The DNA of the CDR3 is TGTCGGTCGGGGGACTATGGCTACACCTTC.